This T cell receptor beta chain was sequenced for a study of early T cells in non-severe SARS-CoV-2 infection. Study context: Chains from this unsorted whole-blood bulk RNA could not be paired. Study-level findings and limits: Private and CD4 specificities were missed by VDJdb matching, which favored anti-spike CD8 responses.

This clonotype was detected many times. Its antigen remains unidentified. Trimming left V 3 bases short and J 4 bases short, with 9 bases between. Germline V gene data show CDR1 as SEHNR and CDR2 as FQNEAQ (reference sequence). The CDR3 loop spans 13 amino acids. Individual cDNA molecules received unique molecular identifiers. TCRdb independently ran MiXCR on the 5' RACE reads; one entry per CDR3 protein. This sample yields roughly 50,000 distinct CDR3 sequences, of which about 7.7% are seen a single time; about 10% belongs to the top ten. The origin of this receptor is an adult who was a healthcare worker with PCR-confirmed SARS-CoV-2 infection or an uninfected control (not recorded which). The sample here was whole blood, taken at baseline. This sequence joins TRBV7-9 and TRBJ1-1, with D possibly being TRBD1 (5 bases). The CDR3 DNA reads as TGTGCCAGCAGCTTGGGGGTCGGCACTGAAGCTTTCTTT. Its protein is CASSLGVGTEAFF.